The 10 T cell receptor beta chains listed next were all sequenced from one sample in a study of shared clonotypes between healthy human individuals. Libraries were prepared by immunoSEQ multiplex PCR; TCRdb keeps only in-frame clonotypes and omits some of them. The repertoire has roughly 2.1 million clones, approximately 94% of them found once; the top ten carry more than 1.5%. Naive CD8 cells comprised CD45RO-negative, CCR7-positively selected cells, excluding terminally differentiated effector memory CD45RA+ cells. Sequences were obtained from naive CD8+ T cells from PBMCs. Source of these receptors: a man between 18 and 29 years old in good health. Some clones in this sample may be carry-over from other donors' samples.

The gene calls are TRBV7-9 and TRBJ2-7; D may correspond to TRBD1 or TRBD2 (5 bases each). V shed 3 bases and J shed 3 bases, with 12 bases lying between them. Germline lookup yields CDR1 SEHNR and CDR2 FQNEAQ (reference sequence). The CDR3 loop spans 14 amino acids. CDR3 nucleotide sequence: TGTGCCAGCAGCTTTCGGGACGGGATCTACGAGCAGTACTTC. It specifies CASSFRDGIYEQYF.

This rearrangement joins TRBV5-1 to TRBJ2-1; D gene uncertain. This CDR3 spans 11 amino acids. Trimming pared 6 bases from V and 10 bases from J, leaving 11 bases between. CDR1 is SGHRS, CDR2 YFSETQ, per germline. CDR3 protein: CASKSTGEQFF. The CDR3 region has the DNA TGCGCCAGCAAGTCGACTGGGGAGCAGTTCTTC.

This chain joins TRBV9 and TRBJ2-2; 7 nucleotides line up with TRBD2. Germline CDR1 and CDR2: SGDLS and YYNGEE. Trimming removed 3 bases from V and 5 bases from J; junction bases left unmatched: 7. The CDR3 length is 15 residues. The CDR3 nucleotides are TGTGCCAGCAGCGGCCCGGGACTAATAACCGGGGAGCTGTTTTTT. Protein: CASSGPGLITGELFF.

The chain couples TRBV19 to TRBJ1-5; D remains ambiguous. The CDR3 is 14 residues long. CDR1 LNHDA and CDR2 SQIVND come from the germline V gene (reference sequence). The V end lost 3 bases, the J end lost 5 bases, and 11 bases lay between the germline ends. The CDR3 DNA reads TGTGCCAGTAGTATCACCAGGATCGATCAGCCCCAGCATTTT. Protein product: CASSITRIDQPQHF.

In DNA form, the CDR3 reads TGTGCCAGCAGTTACTTACAGCCTGACAATGAGCAGTTCTTC. This translates into CASSYLQPDNEQFF. The rearrangement joins TRBV6-5 to TRBJ2-1; D unclear. V lost 1 base and J lost 5, with 9 bases in between. This CDR3 has 14 amino acids. Per germline, CDR1 MNHEY and CDR2 SVGAGI.

This rearrangement joins TRBV28 to TRBJ2-3, with 7 nucleotides matching TRBD2. CDR1 is MDHEN and CDR2 is SYDVKM in the germline V gene. The ends lost 6 bases at V and 0 bases at J; junction bases unmatched: 6. This CDR3 is built from 15 residues. The DNA of the CDR3 is TGTGCCAGCAGATCAGCGGGGACTAGCACAGATACGCAGTATTTT. It codes for CASRSAGTSTDTQYF.

A word on this clone: At the DNA level, this CDR3 is encoded by other sequences in the same sample as well. The chain links TRBV27 to TRBJ2-7, with 7 bases fitting TRBD1. The junction had 8 bases not matched to a gene; V was cut back by 5 bases and J by 4 bases. Germline CDR1 MNHEY, CDR2 SMNVEV (reference sequence). The CDR3 has 14 residues. This chain's CDR3 is CASSIRDSRYEQYF. CDR3 bases: TGTGCCAGCAGTATCCGGGACAGCCGATACGAGCAGTACTTC.

The chain has TRBV2 and TRBJ2-3, with 10 bases matching TRBD2. Per the germline V gene, CDR1 is SNHLY and CDR2 is FYNNEI. With V trimmed by 7 bases and J by 0 bases, 4 bases remained unmatched. This CDR3 has 15 residues. The CDR3 reads CASMGSGRSTDTQYF. The CDR3 coding sequence is TGTGCCAGCATGGGTAGCGGGAGGAGCACAGATACGCAGTATTTT. Complete variable domain (other parts from reference TRBV2 and TRBJ2-3): EPEVTQTPSHQVTQMGQEVILRCVPISNHLYFYWYRQILGQKVEFLVSFYNNEISEKSEIFDDQFSVERPDGSNFTLKIRSTKLEDSAMYFCASMGSGRSTDTQYFGPGTRLTVL.

V gene TRBV25-1 combines with J gene TRBJ2-7; D gene ambiguous. Germline V gene sequence: CDR1 MGHDK, CDR2 SYGVNS. Trimming left V 4 bases short and J 1 base short, with 11 bases between. The CDR3 has 14 residues. This CDR3 is CASSVDGASYEQYF. In DNA form, the CDR3 reads TGTGCCAGCAGTGTGGACGGAGCATCCTACGAGCAGTACTTC.

The chain employs TRBV25-1 and TRBJ2-7, with a possible D match to TRBD1 (6 bases). Per the germline V gene, CDR1 is MGHDK and CDR2 is SYGVNS. This CDR3 spans 16 amino acids. The V end was cut by 3 bases, the J end by 4 bases, with 19 bases between. The CDR3 reads CASSDATGFSTYEQYF. CDR3 bases: TGTGCCAGCAGTGATGCGACAGGTTTTAGTACTTACGAGCAGTACTTC.